This TCR beta chain came from a study of blood T cells in healthy people across ages. The wider study: Capture via template switching afforded approximately one barcoded beta molecule per two T cells.

A second PCR, run for about 7 to 11 cycles, used a sample-barcoded 5' primer plus a J-beta primer mix. Unique molecular identifiers of 12 random nucleotides labeled each cDNA. TCRdb called the 5' RACE reads again in MiXCR, with one record for every CDR3 protein. The table shows about 620,000 distinct CDR3 sequences, with approximately 52% occurring only once. The CDR3 is 15 amino acids. The V gene lost 6 bases and the J gene lost 1 base, with 15 bases spanning the gap. Germline V lookup: CDR1 KGHSH, CDR2 LQKENI. Whenever a sample was processed, at least 6 million PBMCs were isolated. There were at least 5.5 micrograms of total RNA extracted from every sample.

The chain employs TRBV18 and TRBJ1-1; possibly TRBD1 for D (5 bases). The sequenced sample was blood. The sequence was collected from an elderly woman in good health. CDR3 DNA sequence: TGTGCCAGCTCCCAAGGTTGGGGCCCGAACACTGAAGCTTTCTTT. Protein: CASSQGWGPNTEAFF.